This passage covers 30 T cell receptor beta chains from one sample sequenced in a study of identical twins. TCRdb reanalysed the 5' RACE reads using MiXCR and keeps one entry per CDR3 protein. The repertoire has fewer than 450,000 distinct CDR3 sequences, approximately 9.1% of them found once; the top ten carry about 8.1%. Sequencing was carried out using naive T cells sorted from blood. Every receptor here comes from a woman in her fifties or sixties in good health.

This CDR3 is CSADFRDRGGYTF. The CDR3 nucleotides are TGCAGCGCTGACTTCCGGGACAGGGGAGGCTACACCTTC. The gene calls are TRBV29-1 and TRBJ1-2; 10 bases line up with TRBD1. This CDR3 region has 13 residues. Germline CDR1 SQVTM, CDR2 ANQGSEA. The ends lost 7 bases at V and 8 bases at J; junction bases unmatched: 10.

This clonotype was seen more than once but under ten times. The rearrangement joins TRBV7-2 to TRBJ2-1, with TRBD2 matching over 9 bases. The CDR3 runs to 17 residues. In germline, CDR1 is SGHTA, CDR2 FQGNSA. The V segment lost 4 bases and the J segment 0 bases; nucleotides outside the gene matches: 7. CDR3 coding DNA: TGTGCCAGCAGCTCGGGCGGGAGGGCCGGCTCCTACAATGAGCAGTTCTTC. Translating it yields CASSSGGRAGSYNEQFF.

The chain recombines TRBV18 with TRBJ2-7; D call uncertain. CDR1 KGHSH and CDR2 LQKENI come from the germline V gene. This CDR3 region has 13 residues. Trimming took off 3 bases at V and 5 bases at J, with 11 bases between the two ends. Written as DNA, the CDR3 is TGTGCCAGCTCACCCGAACTTGCCAACGAGCAGTACGTC. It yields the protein CASSPELANEQYV.

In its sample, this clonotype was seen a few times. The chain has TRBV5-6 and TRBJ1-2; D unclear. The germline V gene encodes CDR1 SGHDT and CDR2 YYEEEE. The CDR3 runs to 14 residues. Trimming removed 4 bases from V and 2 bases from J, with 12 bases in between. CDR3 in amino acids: CASSPRDGNYGYTF. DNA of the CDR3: TGTGCCAGCAGCCCCCGCGACGGGAACTATGGCTACACCTTC.

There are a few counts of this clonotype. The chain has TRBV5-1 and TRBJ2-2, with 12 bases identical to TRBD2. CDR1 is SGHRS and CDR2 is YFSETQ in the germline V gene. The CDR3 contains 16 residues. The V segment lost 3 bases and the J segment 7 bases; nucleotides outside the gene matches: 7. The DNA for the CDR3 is TGCGCCAGCAGCTCCGAGACTAGCGGGAGAGGCGGGGAGCTGTTTTTT. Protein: CASSSETSGRGGELFF.

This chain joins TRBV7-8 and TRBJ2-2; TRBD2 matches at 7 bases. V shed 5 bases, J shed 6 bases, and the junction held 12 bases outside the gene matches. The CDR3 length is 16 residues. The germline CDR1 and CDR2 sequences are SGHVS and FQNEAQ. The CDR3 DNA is TGTGCCAGCAGCAAGGGACTACAATATGCCGCCGGGGAGCTGTTTTTT. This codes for CASSKGLQYAAGELFF.

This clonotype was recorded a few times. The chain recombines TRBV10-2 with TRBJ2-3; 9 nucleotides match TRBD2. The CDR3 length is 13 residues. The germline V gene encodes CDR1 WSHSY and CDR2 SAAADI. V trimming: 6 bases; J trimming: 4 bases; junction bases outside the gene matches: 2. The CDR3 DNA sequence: TGCGCCAGCAGGACTAGCGGTCCAGATACGCAGTATTTT. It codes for CASRTSGPDTQYF.

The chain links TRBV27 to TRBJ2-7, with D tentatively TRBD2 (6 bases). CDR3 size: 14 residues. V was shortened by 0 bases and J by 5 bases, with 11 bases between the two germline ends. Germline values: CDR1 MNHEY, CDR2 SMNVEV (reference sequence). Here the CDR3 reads CASSLSPGAHEQYF. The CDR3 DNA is TGTGCCAGCAGTTTATCCCCGGGAGCGCACGAGCAGTACTTC.

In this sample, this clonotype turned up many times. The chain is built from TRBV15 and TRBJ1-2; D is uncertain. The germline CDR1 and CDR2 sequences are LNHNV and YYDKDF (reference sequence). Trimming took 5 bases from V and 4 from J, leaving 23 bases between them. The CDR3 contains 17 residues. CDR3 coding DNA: TGTGCCACCAGCGGTGGTACGGACGGAAAAGACACCTATGGCTACACCTTC. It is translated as CATSGGTDGKDTYGYTF.

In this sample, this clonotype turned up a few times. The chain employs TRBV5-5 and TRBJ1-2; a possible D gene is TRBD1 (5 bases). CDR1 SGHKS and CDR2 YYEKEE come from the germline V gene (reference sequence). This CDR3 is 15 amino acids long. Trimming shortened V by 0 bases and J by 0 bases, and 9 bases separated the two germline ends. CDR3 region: CASSLETVPNYGYTF. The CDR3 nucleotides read TGTGCCAGCAGCTTGGAGACAGTCCCTAACTATGGCTACACCTTC.

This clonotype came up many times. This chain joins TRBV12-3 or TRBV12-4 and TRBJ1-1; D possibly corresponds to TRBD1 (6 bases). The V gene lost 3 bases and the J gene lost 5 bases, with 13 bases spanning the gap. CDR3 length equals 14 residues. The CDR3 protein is CASSFQGRGTEAFF. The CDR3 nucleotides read TGTGCCAGCAGTTTTCAGGGGCGCGGAACTGAAGCTTTCTTT.

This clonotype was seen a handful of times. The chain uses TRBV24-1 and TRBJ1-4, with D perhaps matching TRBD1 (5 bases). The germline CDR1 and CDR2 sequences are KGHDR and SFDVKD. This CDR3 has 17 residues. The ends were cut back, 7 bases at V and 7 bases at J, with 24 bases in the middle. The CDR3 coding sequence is TGTGCCACCAGCTCACTCATCGCGAGGGGTAACGGTGAAAAACTGTTTTTT. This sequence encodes CATSSLIARGNGEKLFF.

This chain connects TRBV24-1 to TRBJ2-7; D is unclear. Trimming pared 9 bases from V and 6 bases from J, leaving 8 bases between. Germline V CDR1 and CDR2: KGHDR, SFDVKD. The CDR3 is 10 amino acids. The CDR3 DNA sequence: TGTGCCACCTCCTCCCCCGAGCAGTACGTC. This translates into CATSSPEQYV.

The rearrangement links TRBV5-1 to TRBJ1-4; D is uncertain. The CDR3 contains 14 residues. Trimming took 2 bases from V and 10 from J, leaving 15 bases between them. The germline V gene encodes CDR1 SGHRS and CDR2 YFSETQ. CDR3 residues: CASSFERLAGKLFF. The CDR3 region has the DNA TGCGCCAGCAGCTTCGAGCGGCTCGCCGGAAAACTGTTTTTT.

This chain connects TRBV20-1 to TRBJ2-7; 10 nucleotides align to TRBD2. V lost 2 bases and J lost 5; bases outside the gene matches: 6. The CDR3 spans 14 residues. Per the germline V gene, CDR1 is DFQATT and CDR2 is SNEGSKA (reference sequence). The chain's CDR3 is CSARRGLAGDEQYV. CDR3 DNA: TGCAGTGCTAGACGTGGGCTAGCGGGAGACGAGCAGTACGTC.

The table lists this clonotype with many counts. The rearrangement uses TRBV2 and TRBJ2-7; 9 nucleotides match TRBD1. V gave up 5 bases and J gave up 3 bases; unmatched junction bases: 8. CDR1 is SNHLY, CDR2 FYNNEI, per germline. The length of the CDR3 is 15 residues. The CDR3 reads CASSYRTGENYEQYF. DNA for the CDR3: TGTGCCAGCAGTTATAGGACAGGGGAGAACTACGAGCAGTACTTC.

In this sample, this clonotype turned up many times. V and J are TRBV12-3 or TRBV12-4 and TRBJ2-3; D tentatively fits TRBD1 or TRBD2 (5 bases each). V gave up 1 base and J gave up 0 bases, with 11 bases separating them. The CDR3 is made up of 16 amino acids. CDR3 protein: CASSLGGRPSTDTQYF. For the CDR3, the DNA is TGTGCCAGCAGTTTAGGGGGGAGACCTAGCACAGATACGCAGTATTTT.

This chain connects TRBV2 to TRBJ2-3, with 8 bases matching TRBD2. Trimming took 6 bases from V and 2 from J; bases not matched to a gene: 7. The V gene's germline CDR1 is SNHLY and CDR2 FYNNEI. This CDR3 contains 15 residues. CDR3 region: CASRDSAGATDTQYF. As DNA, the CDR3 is TGTGCCAGCAGAGATTCAGCGGGAGCCACAGATACGCAGTATTTT.

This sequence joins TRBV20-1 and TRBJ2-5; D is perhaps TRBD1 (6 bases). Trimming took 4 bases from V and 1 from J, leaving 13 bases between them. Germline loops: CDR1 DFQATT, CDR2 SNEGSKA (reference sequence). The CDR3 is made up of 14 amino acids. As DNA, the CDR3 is TGCAGTGCTAACCCAACAGGGCGCCAAGAGACCCAGTACTTC. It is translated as CSANPTGRQETQYF.

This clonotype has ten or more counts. The chain's CDR3 is CASSEQGPYVSEKLFF. In DNA, the CDR3 is TGTGCCAGCAGCGAACAGGGTCCGTATGTTAGTGAAAAACTGTTTTTT. The chain couples TRBV12-3 or TRBV12-4 to TRBJ1-4; D is perhaps TRBD1 (6 bases). Trimming removed 6 bases from V and 7 bases from J, with 21 bases in between. The CDR3 is 16 amino acids.

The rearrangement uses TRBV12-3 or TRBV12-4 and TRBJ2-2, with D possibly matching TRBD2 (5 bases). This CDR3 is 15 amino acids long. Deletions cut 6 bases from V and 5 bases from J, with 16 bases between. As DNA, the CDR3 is TGTGCCAGCAGGTCCGGACTCGTCGGGACCGGGGAGCTGTTTTTT. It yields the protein CASRSGLVGTGELFF.

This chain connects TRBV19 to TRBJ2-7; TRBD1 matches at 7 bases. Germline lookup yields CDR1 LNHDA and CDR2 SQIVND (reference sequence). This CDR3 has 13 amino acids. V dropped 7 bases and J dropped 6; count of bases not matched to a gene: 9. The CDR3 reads CASNPQGIGEQYF. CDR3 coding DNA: TGTGCCAGTAACCCACAGGGGATAGGCGAGCAGTACTTC.

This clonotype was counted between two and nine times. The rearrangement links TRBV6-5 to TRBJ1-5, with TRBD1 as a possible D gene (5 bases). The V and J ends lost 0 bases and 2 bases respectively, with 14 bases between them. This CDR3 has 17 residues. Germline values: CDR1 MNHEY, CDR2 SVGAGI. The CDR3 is CASSYSGVGGGNQPQHF. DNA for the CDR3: TGTGCCAGCAGTTACTCGGGGGTTGGGGGAGGCAATCAGCCCCAGCATTTT.

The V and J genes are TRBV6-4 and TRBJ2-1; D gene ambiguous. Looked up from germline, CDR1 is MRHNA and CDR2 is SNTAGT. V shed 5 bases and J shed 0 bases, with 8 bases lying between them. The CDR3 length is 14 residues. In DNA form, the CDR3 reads TGTGCCAGCAGTAAAAAGGGCTCCTACAATGAGCAGTTCTTC. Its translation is CASSKKGSYNEQFF.

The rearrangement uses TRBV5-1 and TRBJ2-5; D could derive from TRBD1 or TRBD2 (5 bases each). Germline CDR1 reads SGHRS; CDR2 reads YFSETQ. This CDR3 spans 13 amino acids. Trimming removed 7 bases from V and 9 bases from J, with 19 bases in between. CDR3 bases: TGCGCCAGCTCGGGGATATTGACAGTGGCCCAGTACTTC. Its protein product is CASSGILTVAQYF.

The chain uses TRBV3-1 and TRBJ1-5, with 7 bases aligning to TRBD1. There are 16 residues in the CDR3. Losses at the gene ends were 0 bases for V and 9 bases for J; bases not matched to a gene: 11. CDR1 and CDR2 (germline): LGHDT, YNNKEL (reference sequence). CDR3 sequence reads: CASSQDFGQGVRPQHF. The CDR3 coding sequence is TGTGCCAGCAGCCAAGATTTTGGGCAGGGGGTACGGCCCCAGCATTTT.

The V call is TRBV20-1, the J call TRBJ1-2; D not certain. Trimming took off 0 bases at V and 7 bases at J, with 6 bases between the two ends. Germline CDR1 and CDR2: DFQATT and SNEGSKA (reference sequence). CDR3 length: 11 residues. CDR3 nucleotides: TGCAGTGCTAGAGATTTCGGTGGCTACACCTTC. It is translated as CSARDFGGYTF.

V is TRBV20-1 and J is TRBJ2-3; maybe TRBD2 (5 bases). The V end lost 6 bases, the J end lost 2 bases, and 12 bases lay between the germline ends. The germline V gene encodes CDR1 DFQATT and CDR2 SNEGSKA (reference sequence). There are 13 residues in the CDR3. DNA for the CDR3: TGCAGTGCGAACAGCGGATTCACAGATACGCAGTATTTT. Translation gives CSANSGFTDTQYF.

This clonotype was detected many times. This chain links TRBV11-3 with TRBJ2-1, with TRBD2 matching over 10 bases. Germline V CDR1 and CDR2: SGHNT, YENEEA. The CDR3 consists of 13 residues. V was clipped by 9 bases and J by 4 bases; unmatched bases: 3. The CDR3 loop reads CASRTSGYNEQFF. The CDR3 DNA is TGTGCCAGTCGGACTAGCGGTTACAATGAGCAGTTCTTC.

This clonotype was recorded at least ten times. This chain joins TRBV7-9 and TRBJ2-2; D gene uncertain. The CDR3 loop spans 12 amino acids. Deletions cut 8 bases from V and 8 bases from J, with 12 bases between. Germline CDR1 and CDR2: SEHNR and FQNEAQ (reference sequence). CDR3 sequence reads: CASGELTGELFF. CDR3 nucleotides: TGTGCCAGCGGGGAACTAACAGGGGAGCTGTTTTTT.